This T cell receptor beta chain was captured in a study of blood T cell repertoires in COVID-19. About the study: Sample material is recorded as cDNA or gDNA derived from T cells, B-cell-depleted T cells, or PBMCs.

Cohort placement rested on clinical history that participants reported themselves. This CDR3 spans 19 amino acids. The germline gives CDR1 SGHVS, CDR2 FNYEAQ. The junction had 19 bases not matched to a gene; V was cut back by 4 bases and J by 8 bases. Study processing details: How many nucleated cells were present was estimated from reference gene primer amplification. Some clones are missing from TCRdb's copy, which holds only in-frame ones; the method was immunoSEQ multiplex PCR. V and J calls and clone size are as listed in that table; D and trimming were resolved from the DNA. Of a few hundred thousand clones detected, roughly 90% appear once; the ten largest clones hold 1%.

Sequencing used PBMCs or T cells enriched from blood (not recorded which). The chain uses TRBV7-6 and TRBJ2-1, with 11 positions matching TRBD2. The sequence derives from a woman aged 25-40 years who had been exposed to COVID-19. CDR3 in DNA: TGTGCCAGCAGCTCCCGTTCTCTACTAGCGGGAGTCACGGGGGATGAGCAGTTCTTC. It yields the protein CASSSRSLLAGVTGDEQFF.